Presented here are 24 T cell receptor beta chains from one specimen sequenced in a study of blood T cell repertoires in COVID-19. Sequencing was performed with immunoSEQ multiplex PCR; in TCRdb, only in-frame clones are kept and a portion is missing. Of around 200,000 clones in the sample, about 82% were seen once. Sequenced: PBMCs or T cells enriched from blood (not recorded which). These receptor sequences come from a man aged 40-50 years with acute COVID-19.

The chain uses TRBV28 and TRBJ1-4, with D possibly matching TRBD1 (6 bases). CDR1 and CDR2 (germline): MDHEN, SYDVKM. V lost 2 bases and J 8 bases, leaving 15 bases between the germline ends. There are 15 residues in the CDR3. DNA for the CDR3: TGTGCCAGCAGTTTAACCGACAGGACTTACGAAAAACTGTTTTTT. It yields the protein CASSLTDRTYEKLFF.

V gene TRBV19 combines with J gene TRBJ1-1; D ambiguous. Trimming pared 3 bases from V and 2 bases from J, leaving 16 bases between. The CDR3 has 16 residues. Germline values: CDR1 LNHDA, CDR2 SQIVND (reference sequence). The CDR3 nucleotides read TGTGCCAGTAGTATTTATGGGAGGACCGCCAACACTGAAGCTTTCTTT. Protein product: CASSIYGRTANTEAFF.

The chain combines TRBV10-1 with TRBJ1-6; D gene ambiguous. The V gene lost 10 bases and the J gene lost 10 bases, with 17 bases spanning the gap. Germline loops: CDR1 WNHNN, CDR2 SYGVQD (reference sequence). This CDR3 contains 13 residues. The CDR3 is CATEGEWGSPLHF. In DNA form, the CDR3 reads TGCGCCACCGAGGGTGAATGGGGATCACCCCTCCACTTT.

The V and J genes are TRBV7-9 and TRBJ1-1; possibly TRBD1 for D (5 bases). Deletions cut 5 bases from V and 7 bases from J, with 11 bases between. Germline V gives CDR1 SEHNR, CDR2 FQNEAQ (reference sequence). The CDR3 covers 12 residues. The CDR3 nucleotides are TGTGCCAGCAGCCCGACAGTAGGTGAAGCTTTCTTT. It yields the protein CASSPTVGEAFF.

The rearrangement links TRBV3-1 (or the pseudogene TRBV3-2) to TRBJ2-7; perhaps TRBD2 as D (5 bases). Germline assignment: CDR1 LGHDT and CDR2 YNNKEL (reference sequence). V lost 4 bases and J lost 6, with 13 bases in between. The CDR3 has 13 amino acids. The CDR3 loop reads CASSLLRTAEQYF. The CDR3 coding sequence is TGTGCCAGCAGCCTCCTCCGGACTGCCGAGCAGTACTTC.

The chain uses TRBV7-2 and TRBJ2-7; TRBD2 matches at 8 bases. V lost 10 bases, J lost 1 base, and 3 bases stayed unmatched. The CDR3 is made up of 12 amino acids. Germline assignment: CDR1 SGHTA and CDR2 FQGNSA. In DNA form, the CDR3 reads TGTGCCACGGGGGGGGGATCCTACGAGCAGTACTTC. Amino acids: CATGGGSYEQYF. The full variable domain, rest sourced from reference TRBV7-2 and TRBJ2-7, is GAGVSQSPSNKVTEKGKDVELRCDPISGHTALYWYRQSLGQGLEFLIYFQGNSAPDKSGLPSDRFSAERTGGSVSTLTIQRTQQEDSAVYLCATGGGSYEQYFGPGTRLTVT.

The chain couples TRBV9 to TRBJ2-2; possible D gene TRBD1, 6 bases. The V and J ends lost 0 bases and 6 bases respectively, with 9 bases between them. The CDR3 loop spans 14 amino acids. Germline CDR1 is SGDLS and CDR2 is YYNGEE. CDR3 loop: CASSVDDRPGELFF. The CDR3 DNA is TGTGCCAGCAGCGTAGACGACAGGCCCGGGGAGCTGTTTTTT.

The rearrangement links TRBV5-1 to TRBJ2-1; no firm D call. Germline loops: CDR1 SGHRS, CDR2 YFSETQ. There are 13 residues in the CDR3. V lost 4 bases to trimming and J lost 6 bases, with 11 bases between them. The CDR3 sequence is CASSASGTNEQFF. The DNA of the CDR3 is TGCGCCAGCAGCGCTTCAGGAACCAATGAGCAGTTCTTC.

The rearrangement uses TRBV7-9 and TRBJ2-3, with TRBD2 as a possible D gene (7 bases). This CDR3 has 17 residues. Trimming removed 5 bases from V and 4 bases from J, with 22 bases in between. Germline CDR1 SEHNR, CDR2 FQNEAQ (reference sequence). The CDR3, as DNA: TGTGCCAGCAGCCGCAAGCGGGACACCCCGGGAGCAGATACGCAGTATTTT. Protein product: CASSRKRDTPGADTQYF.

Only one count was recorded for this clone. The CDR3 nucleotides are TGTGCCTGGAGTTCCACAGGACTAGCGGGAGTCATAAAGACCCAGTACTTC. Residues: CAWSSTGLAGVIKTQYF. This sequence joins TRBV30 and TRBJ2-5; 13 bases agree with TRBD2. The J segment lost 6 bases and the V segment lost 2 bases, leaving 12 bases of the junction unmatched. This CDR3 has 17 amino acids. Germline V gene lookup returns CDR1 GTSNPN and CDR2 SVGIG (reference sequence).

Written as DNA, the CDR3 is TGTGCCAGCAGTCTTAGCTTCGACGAGCAGTACTTC. Translation: CASSLSFDEQYF. This chain links TRBV28 with TRBJ2-7; D not resolved. Germline CDR1 and CDR2: MDHEN and SYDVKM. The CDR3 runs 12 residues. V lost 5 bases and J 5 bases, leaving 10 bases between the germline ends. The whole variable domain, remainder taken from reference TRBV28 and TRBJ2-7, is DVKVTQSSRYLVKRTGEKVFLECVQDMDHENMFWYRQDPGLGLRLIYFSYDVKMKEKGDIPEGYSVSREKKERFSLILESASTNQTSMYLCASSLSFDEQYFGPGTRLTVT.

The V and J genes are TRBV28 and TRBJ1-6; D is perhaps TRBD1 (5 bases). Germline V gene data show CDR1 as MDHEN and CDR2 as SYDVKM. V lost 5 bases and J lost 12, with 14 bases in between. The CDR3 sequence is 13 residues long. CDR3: CASSPLQGLPLHF. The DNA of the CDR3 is TGTGCCAGCAGTCCCCTTCAGGGTTTACCCCTCCACTTT.

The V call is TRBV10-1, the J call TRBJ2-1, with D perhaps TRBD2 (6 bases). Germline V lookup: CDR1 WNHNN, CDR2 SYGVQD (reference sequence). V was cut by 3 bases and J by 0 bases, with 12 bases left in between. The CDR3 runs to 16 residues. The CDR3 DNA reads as TGCGCCAGCAGTGACCTTCTAGCGAGCTCCTACAATGAGCAGTTCTTC. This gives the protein CASSDLLASSYNEQFF.

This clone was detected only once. In nucleotides, the CDR3 is TGTGCCAGCAGCTTAGAAGGCCGGGGAATTGGACAGTTCTTC. It yields the protein CASSLEGRGIGQFF. The rearrangement joins TRBV7-2 to TRBJ2-1; tentatively, D is TRBD2 (5 bases). CDR3 size: 14 residues. Trimming took 1 base from V and 13 from J, leaving 17 bases between them. CDR1 SGHTA and CDR2 FQGNSA come from the germline V gene.

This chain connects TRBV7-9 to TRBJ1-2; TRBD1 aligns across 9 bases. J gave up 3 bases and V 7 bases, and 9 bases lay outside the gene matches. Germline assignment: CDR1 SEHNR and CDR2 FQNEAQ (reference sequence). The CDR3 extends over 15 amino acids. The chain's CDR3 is CASTPGQGRDYGYTF. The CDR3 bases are TGTGCCAGCACCCCCGGACAGGGGAGGGACTATGGCTACACCTTC.

Written as DNA, the CDR3 is TGTGCCAGCACCCATCCGGGAGCAACCCTACGGTCCGAGCAGTACTTC. Its translation: CASTHPGATLRSEQYF. J is TRBJ2-7 and V is TRBV7-2; tentatively, D is TRBD2 (6 bases). The CDR3 runs 16 residues. V was clipped by 7 bases and J by 6 bases, with 25 bases between them. CDR1 is SGHTA and CDR2 is FQGNSA in the germline V gene.

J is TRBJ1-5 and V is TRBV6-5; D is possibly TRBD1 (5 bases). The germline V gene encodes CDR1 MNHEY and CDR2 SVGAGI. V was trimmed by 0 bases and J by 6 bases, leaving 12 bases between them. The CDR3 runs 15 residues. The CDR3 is CASSYSMGGTQPQHF. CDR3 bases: TGTGCCAGCAGTTACTCGATGGGGGGAACTCAGCCCCAGCATTTT.

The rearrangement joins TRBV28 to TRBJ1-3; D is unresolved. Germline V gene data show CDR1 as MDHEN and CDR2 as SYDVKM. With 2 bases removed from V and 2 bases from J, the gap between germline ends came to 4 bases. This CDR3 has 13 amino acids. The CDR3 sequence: CASSLTAGNTIYF. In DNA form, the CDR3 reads TGTGCCAGCAGTTTAACAGCTGGAAACACCATATATTTT.

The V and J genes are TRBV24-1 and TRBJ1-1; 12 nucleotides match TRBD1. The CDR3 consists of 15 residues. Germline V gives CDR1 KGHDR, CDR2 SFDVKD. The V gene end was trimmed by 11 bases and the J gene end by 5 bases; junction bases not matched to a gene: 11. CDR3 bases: TGTGCCAGTCTACAGCAGGGACAGGGGGCGACTGAAGCTTTCTTT. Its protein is CASLQQGQGATEAFF.

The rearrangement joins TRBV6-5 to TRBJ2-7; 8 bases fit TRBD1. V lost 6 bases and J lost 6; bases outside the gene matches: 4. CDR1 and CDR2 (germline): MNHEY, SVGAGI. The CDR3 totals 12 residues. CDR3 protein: CASSGQGREQYF. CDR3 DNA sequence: TGTGCCAGCAGCGGACAGGGTCGCGAGCAGTACTTC.

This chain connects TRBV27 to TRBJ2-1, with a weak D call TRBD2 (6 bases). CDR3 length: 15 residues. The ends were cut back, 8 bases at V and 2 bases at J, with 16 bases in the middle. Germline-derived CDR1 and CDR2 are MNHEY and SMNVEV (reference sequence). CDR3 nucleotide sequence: TGTGCCAGCGGGATTGGGGCGGGGCCCTACAATGAGCAGTTCTTC. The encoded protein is CASGIGAGPYNEQFF.

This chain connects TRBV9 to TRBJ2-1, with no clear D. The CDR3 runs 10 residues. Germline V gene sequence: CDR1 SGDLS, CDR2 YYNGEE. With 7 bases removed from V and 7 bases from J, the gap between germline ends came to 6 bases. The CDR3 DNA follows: TGTGCCAGCGGCAGAAATGAGCAGTTCTTC. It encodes CASGRNEQFF.

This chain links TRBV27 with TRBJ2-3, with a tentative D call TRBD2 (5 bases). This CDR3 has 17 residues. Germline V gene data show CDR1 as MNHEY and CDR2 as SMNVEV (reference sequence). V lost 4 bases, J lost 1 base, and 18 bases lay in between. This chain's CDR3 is CASSSMRDPRGTDTQYF. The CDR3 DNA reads TGTGCCAGCAGTTCCATGAGGGATCCCAGAGGCACAGATACGCAGTATTTT.

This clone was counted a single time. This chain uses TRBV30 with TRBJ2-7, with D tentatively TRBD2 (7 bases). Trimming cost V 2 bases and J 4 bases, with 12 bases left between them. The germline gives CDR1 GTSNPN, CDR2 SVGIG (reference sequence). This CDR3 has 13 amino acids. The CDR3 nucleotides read TGTGCCTGGAGTAAAGGGGGGGTTTACGAGCAGTACTTC. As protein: CAWSKGGVYEQYF.